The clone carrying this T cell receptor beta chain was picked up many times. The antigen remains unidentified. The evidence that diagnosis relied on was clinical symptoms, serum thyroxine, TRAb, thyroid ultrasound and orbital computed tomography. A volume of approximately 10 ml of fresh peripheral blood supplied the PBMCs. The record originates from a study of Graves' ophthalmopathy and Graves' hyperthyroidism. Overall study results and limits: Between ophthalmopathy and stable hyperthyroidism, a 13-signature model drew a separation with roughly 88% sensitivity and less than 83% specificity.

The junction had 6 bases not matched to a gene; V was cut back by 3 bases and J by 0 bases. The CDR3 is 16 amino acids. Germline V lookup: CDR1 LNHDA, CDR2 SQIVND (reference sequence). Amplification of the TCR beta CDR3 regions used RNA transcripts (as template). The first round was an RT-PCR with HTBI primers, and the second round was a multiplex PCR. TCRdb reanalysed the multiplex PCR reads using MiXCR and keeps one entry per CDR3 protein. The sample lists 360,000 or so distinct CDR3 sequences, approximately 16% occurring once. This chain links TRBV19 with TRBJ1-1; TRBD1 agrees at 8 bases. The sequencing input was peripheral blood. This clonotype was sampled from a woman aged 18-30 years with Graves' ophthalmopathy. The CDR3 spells CASSMDRADLNTEAFF. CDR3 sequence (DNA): TGTGCCAGTAGTATGGACAGGGCAGATTTGAACACTGAAGCTTTCTTT.